This T cell receptor (beta chain) was sequenced for a study of shared clonotypes between healthy human individuals. In the study overall: Each donor contributed plates that comprised three CD4 naive, three CD4 memory, two CD8 naive and one CD8 memory. Broader study findings: Limitation of the genetic and exposure-history diversity represented came from the few donors.

Sequencing was performed with immunoSEQ multiplex PCR; in TCRdb, only in-frame clones are kept and a portion is missing. The table records some 1,100,000 clones, around three quarters of them present only once. The table lists this clone with a count of one. Its antigen is as yet unknown. Germline CDR1 reads LNHDA; CDR2 reads SQIVND (reference sequence). This CDR3 contains 16 residues. Between the trimmed V and J ends, which lost 6 bases and 4 bases, there was a span of 19 bases. The specimen was memory CD4+ T cells from PBMCs. Subset denoted: CD45RA-negative fraction. The receptor was isolated from a man younger than 35 in good health. Some clones in this sample may be carry-over from other donors' samples. The chain employs TRBV19 and TRBJ2-1; D may be TRBD1 (6 bases). The CDR3: CASRPTGHSKYNEQFF. CDR3 bases: TGTGCCAGTAGGCCGACGGGACACAGTAAATACAATGAGCAGTTCTTC.